This T cell receptor beta chain was profiled in a study of blood T cell repertoires in COVID-19. Study at large: Italy, Spain and the United States were the sources of the convalescent and acute COVID-19 samples. PBMCs, B-cell-depleted T cells, or T cells were the source of the cDNA or gDNA that made up the material.

In the original workflow: It was from reference gene primer amplification that nucleated cell counts were estimated. TCRdb's copy holds only in-frame clones and misses some; the assay was immunoSEQ multiplex PCR. The V and J calls and clone size are taken from that table; D and trimming were inferred from the DNA. Here the sample spans 53,000 or so clones, 70% to 90% being singletons. Between the trimmed V and J ends, which lost 5 bases and 3 bases, there was a span of 13 bases. This CDR3 has 15 amino acids. Germline V gene data show CDR1 as LNHDA and CDR2 as SQIVND (reference sequence). The chain has TRBV19 and TRBJ2-2, with D possibly TRBD1 on 5 matching bases. Sequenced material: peripheral blood. This sequence originates from a man at least 80 years old with acute or convalescent COVID-19. The CDR3 sequence is CASSPLLGDTGELFF. CDR3 DNA sequence: TGTGCCAGTAGTCCCCTCTTAGGGGACACCGGGGAGCTGTTTTTT.